Listed below are T cell receptor beta chains from one sample, sequenced in a study of human T cells and chemical hapten exposure. TCRdb processed the RACE reads anew with MiXCR; each CDR3 protein has one entry. The data show roughly 84,000 distinct CDR3 sequences, about 10% seen once. The specimen comprised whole blood, sampled in connection with sensitization to the hapten diphenylcyclopropenone (DPC). The receptors derive from a woman aged 50 to 60 with alopecia areata. Some clones in this sample may be carry-over from other donors' samples. The CDR3 runs from the conserved cysteine through the conserved F or W. A D gene is named only where the DNA matches it firmly. Where a row states a size, it is once, few, many or the class of an expanded clone; other rows omit it.

abundance	j_gene	d_gene	v_gene	CDR3aa	CDR3nt
few	TRBJ2-7	TRBD1	TRBV5-1	CASSLDGNTGQLYEQYF	TGCGCCAGCAGCTTGGACGGGAATACGGGACAGCTCTACGAGCAGTACTTC
many	TRBJ2-1	TRBD1	TRBV27	CASSLPPFGTGGYNEQFF	TGTGCCAGCAGTCTCCCTCCGTTTGGGACAGGGGGCTACAATGAGCAGTTCTTC
.	TRBJ2-1	TRBD2	TRBV29-1	CSVEDSAQRESSVMSYNEQFF	TGCAGCGTTGAAGATAGTGCCCAGCGGGAGTCGAGCGTTATGTCCTACAATGAGCAGTTCTTC
.	TRBJ1-1	.	TRBV7-8	CAPPRANTEAFF	TGTGCCCCCCCTCGGGCGAACACTGAAGCTTTCTTT
.	TRBJ2-5	TRBD2	TRBV27	CASRSGVSGSGLETQYF	TGTGCCAGCAGATCAGGGGTTAGCGGGAGTGGGTTGGAGACCCAGTACTTC
few	TRBJ2-1	TRBD1	TRBV11-2	CASSFNRGYNEQFF	TGTGCCAGCAGCTTCAACAGGGGCTACAATGAGCAGTTCTTC
.	TRBJ2-1	.	TRBV12-3/TRBV12-4	CASSPIDRNEQFF	TGTGCCAGCAGCCCCATAGATCGCAATGAGCAGTTCTTC
few	TRBJ2-6	TRBD1	TRBV7-2	CASSTPGTGSSGANVLTF	TGTGCCAGCAGCACCCCCGGGACAGGGAGCTCTGGGGCCAACGTCCTGACTTTC
.	TRBJ2-7	TRBD1	TRBV7-6	CASSSHPGTGHHEQYF	TGTGCCAGCAGCTCCCACCCCGGGACAGGGCACCACGAGCAGTACTTC
few	TRBJ2-1	TRBD1	TRBV12-3/TRBV12-4	CASTRGQGANEQFF	TGTGCCAGCACCCGAGGACAGGGGGCTAATGAGCAGTTCTTC
many	TRBJ1-5	.	TRBV12-3/TRBV12-4	CASSEGVQPQHF	TGTGCCAGCAGTGAGGGGGTTCAGCCCCAGCATTTT
.	TRBJ2-3	.	TRBV5-5	CASSFAPLARSTDTQYF	TGTGCCAGCAGCTTTGCCCCCCTAGCGAGATCCACAGATACGCAGTATTTT
many	TRBJ2-7	.	TRBV5-1	CASSLGTLAYEQYF	TGCGCCAGCAGCTTGGGAACTTTAGCCTACGAGCAGTACTTC
many	TRBJ2-2	.	TRBV11-2	CASSRRQRNTGELFF	TGTGCCAGCAGCCGACGACAGAGGAACACCGGGGAGCTGTTTTTT
many	TRBJ1-1	.	TRBV20-1	CSARTLPLMNTEAFF	TGCAGCGCTCGTACCCTCCCGCTGATGAACACTGAAGCTTTCTTT
.	TRBJ2-2	.	TRBV29-1	CSVEPNTGELFF	TGCAGCGTTGAGCCGAACACCGGGGAGCTGTTTTTT
many	TRBJ2-2	TRBD1	TRBV11-3	CASSPGGSNTGELFF	TGTGCCAGCAGCCCAGGGGGTTCTAACACCGGGGAGCTGTTTTTT
few	TRBJ1-1	TRBD1	TRBV29-1	CSVAQGALNTEAFF	TGCAGCGTTGCACAGGGGGCCCTGAACACTGAAGCTTTCTTT
few	TRBJ1-1	.	TRBV7-9	CASSLDAFF	TGTGCCAGCAGCTTAGATGCTTTCTTT
many	TRBJ2-7	TRBD1	TRBV11-3	CASGGQGYEQYF	TGTGCCTCCGGGGGACAGGGGTACGAGCAGTACTTC
.	TRBJ2-5	.	TRBV5-1	CASSLGLAPETQYF	TGCGCCAGCAGCTTAGGACTGGCACCAGAGACCCAGTACTTC
many	TRBJ1-1	.	TRBV5-1	CASSLPTGLNTEAFF	TGCGCCAGCAGCCTACCGACAGGATTGAACACTGAAGCTTTCTTT
many	TRBJ2-1	.	TRBV2	CASSGQFNEQFF	TGTGCCAGCAGTGGACAGTTCAATGAGCAGTTCTTC
many	TRBJ2-5	.	TRBV20-1	CSASRSTHQETQYF	TGCAGTGCTAGTAGGTCGACGCACCAAGAGACCCAGTACTTC
few	TRBJ1-5	.	TRBV6-2/TRBV6-3	CASMKGGYSNQPQHF	TGTGCCAGCATGAAGGGGGGCTATAGCAATCAGCCCCAGCATTTT
.	TRBJ1-2	TRBD1	TRBV5-1	CASSPLGQNYGYTF	TGCGCCAGCAGCCCACTGGGACAGAACTATGGCTACACCTTC
.	TRBJ2-7	.	TRBV7-2	CASSPSAATYEQYF	TGTGCCAGCAGCCCCAGTGCGGCTACCTACGAGCAGTACTTC
many	TRBJ2-3	TRBD2	TRBV5-1	CASRPSGSITDTQYF	TGCGCCAGCAGACCCAGCGGGAGCATCACAGATACGCAGTATTTT
many	TRBJ1-5	.	TRBV4-1	CASSQGLQYSNQPQHF	TGCGCCAGCAGCCAAGGGTTACAGTATAGCAATCAGCCCCAGCATTTT
.	TRBJ2-3	.	TRBV3-1	CASSHRAPRGTDTQYF	TGTGCCAGCAGCCACCGTGCCCCCCGGGGCACAGATACGCAGTATTTT
few	TRBJ1-1	.	TRBV6-1	CASRGQGLSTEAFF	TGTGCCAGCAGGGGTCAGGGGCTGAGCACTGAAGCTTTCTTT
many	TRBJ1-2	TRBD1	TRBV6-2/TRBV6-3	CASSKTGTAGSYGYTF	TGTGCCAGCAGTAAAACAGGGACAGCGGGTAGCTATGGCTACACCTTC
few	TRBJ2-7	.	TRBV6-5	CASTGARYEQYF	TGTGCCAGCACTGGGGCCCGGTACGAGCAGTACTTC
many	TRBJ2-7	TRBD2	TRBV4-3	CASSLGLVGEQYF	TGCGCCAGCAGCCTCGGACTAGTTGGCGAGCAGTACTTC
few	TRBJ2-3	TRBD2	TRBV29-1	CSVPKTSGDTQYF	TGCAGCGTACCCAAGACTAGCGGAGATACGCAGTATTTT
.	TRBJ2-3	.	TRBV5-1	CASSEGDLTDTQYF	TGCGCCAGCAGCGAAGGGGATCTGACAGATACGCAGTATTTT
many	TRBJ1-6	TRBD1	TRBV7-9	CASSLGQGWNSPLHF	TGTGCCAGCAGCTTAGGACAGGGGTGGAATTCACCCCTCCACTTT
many	TRBJ2-3	TRBD2	TRBV11-2	CASSGTSGFSTDTQYF	TGTGCCAGCAGCGGGACTAGCGGGTTTAGCACAGATACGCAGTATTTT
many	TRBJ2-3	.	TRBV6-4	CASSEGVSPTDTQYF	TGTGCCAGCAGTGAAGGAGTCAGCCCCACAGATACGCAGTATTTT
few	TRBJ2-1	.	TRBV3-2	CASSQDKARGSTYNEQFF	TGTGCCAGCAGCCAAGATAAAGCGCGCGGTTCTACCTACAATGAGCAGTTCTTC
few	TRBJ2-5	TRBD2	TRBV6-2/TRBV6-3	CASSRTGTSTGTQYF	TGTGCCAGCAGTCGCACCGGGACTAGCACGGGGACCCAGTACTTC
many	TRBJ2-1	TRBD2	TRBV27	CATSLKVLAGGRYNEQFF	TGTGCCACCAGTTTAAAGGTGCTAGCGGGAGGGCGGTACAATGAGCAGTTCTTC
.	TRBJ2-3	TRBD2	TRBV6-6	CASSYLAGGPRDTQYF	TGTGCCAGCAGTTACCTAGCGGGAGGGCCTAGGGATACGCAGTATTTT
many	TRBJ2-5	.	TRBV28	CASSSPLGGRETQYF	TGTGCCAGCAGTTCCCCCCTAGGTGGACGAGAGACCCAGTACTTC
many	TRBJ1-3	.	TRBV3-1	CASSQGPGNTIYF	TGTGCCAGCAGCCAAGGGCCTGGAAACACCATATATTTT
many	TRBJ1-1	TRBD1	TRBV28	CASSSTGTGRRGIF	TGTGCCAGCAGCTCTACCGGGACAGGGCGCCGGGGGATCTTT
many	TRBJ1-4	TRBD1	TRBV5-1	CASSFSGTGDEKLFF	TGCGCCAGCAGCTTTTCCGGGACAGGGGACGAAAAACTGTTTTTT